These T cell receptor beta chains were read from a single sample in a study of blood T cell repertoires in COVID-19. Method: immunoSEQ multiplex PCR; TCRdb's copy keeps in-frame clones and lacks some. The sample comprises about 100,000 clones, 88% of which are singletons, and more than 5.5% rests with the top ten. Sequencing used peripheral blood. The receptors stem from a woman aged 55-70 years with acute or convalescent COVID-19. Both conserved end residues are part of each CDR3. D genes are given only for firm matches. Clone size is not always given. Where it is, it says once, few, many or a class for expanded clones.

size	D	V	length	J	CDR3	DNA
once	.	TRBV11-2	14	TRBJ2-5	CASSYRRAEETQYF	TGTGCCAGCAGCTACCGCAGGGCCGAAGAGACCCAGTACTTC
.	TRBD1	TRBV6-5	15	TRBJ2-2	CASNFRDREVGELFF	TGTGCCAGCAATTTCCGGGACAGGGAGGTCGGGGAGCTGTTTTTT
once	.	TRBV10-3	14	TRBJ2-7	CAISEGGSAYEQYF	TGTGCCATCAGTGAGGGGGGGTCGGCCTACGAGCAGTACTTC
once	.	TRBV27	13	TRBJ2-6	CASSLRGSGVLTF	TGTGCCAGCAGTTTAAGGGGATCAGGGGTCCTGACTTTC
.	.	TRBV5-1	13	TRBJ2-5	CASSLAARETQYF	TGCGCCAGCAGCTTAGCAGCGAGAGAGACCCAGTACTTC
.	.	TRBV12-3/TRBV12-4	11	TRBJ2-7	CASSLGTEQYF	TGTGCCAGCAGTTTAGGGACAGAGCAGTACTTC
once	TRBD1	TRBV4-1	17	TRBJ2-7	CASSQESRQGFYVEQYF	TGCGCCAGCAGCCAAGAATCTAGACAGGGCTTTTACGTCGAGCAGTACTTC
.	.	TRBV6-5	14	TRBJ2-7	CASSSPGLFNKQYF	TGTGCCAGCAGTTCACCGGGACTGTTTAATAAGCAGTACTTC
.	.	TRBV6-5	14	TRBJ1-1	CASSPRDTNTEAFF	TGTGCCAGCAGCCCGCGGGATACGAACACTGAAGCTTTCTTT
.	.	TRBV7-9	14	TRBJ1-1	CASSLPGENTEAFF	TGTGCCAGCAGCTTACCAGGGGAGAACACTGAAGCTTTCTTT
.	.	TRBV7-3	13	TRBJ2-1	CASSPLGGDEQFF	TGTGCCAGCAGCCCCCTCGGCGGGGATGAGCAGTTCTTC
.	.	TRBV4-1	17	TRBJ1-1	CASSNLPGQIRNTEAFF	TGCGCCAGCAGCAACCTCCCCGGACAAATACGTAACACTGAAGCTTTCTTT